This T cell receptor (beta chain) was sequenced for a study of response to subunit inactivated influenza vaccine. This clonotype has only a few counts. The CDR3 consists of 11 residues. Germline-derived CDR1 and CDR2 are MGHRA and YSYEKL. Trimming removed 1 base from V and 9 bases from J, with 4 bases in between. TCRdb re-called the RT-PCR reads through MiXCR, storing one row per CDR3 protein. This table holds some 200,000 distinct CDR3 sequences, over 9.5% found once. These records were also assigned to another study, of T cells expressing NK-cell markers. That paper adds: A 5'RACE template switching approach incorporating UMIs was used to make TCR beta cDNA. In several experiments, an anti-gamma-delta TCR antibody restricted sorting to alpha-beta TCR T cells. For over 5 donors, the dominant NKG2C+ clonotypes made up roughly 1.0-7.0% of their CD8+ T cells.

This chain uses TRBV4-1 with TRBJ2-1; no firm D call. Sequenced material: CD8+ T cells sorted from PBMCs, taken 12 days after vaccination. This sequence originates from a man between 50 and 59 years old who received an inactivated influenza vaccine. As DNA, the CDR3 is TGCGCCAGCAGCCAAGCCCGTGAGCAGTTCTTC. This gives the protein CASSQAREQFF.